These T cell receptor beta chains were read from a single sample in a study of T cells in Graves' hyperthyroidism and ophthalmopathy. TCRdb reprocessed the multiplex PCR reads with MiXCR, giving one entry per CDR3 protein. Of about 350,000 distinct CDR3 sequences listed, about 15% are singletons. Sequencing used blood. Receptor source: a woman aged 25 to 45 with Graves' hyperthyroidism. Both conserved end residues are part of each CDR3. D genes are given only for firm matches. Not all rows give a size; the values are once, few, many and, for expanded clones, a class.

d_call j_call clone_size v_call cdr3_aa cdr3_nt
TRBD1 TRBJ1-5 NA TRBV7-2 CASSLEGTGDQPQHF TGTGCCAGCAGCTTAGAAGGGACAGGGGATCAGCCCCAGCATTTT
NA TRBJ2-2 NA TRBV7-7 CASSLSGGIVAGELFF TGTGCTAGCAGCTTATCAGGCGGGATAGTCGCCGGGGAGCTGTTTTTT
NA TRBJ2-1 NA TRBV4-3 CASSQDWPAGNEQFF TGCGCCAGCAGCCAAGATTGGCCAGCGGGCAATGAGCAGTTCTTC
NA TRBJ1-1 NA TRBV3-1 CASSTGGNRDSFF TGTGCCAGCAGCACTGGGGGGAACAGGGATTCCTTCTTT
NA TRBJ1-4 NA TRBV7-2 CASSLGRGPPNEKLFF TGTGCCAGCAGCCTGGGTAGGGGTCCCCCTAATGAAAAACTGTTTTTT
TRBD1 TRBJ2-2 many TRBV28 CASSLGTGGAYTGELFF TGTGCCAGCAGTTTAGGTACAGGGGGCGCTTACACCGGGGAGCTGTTTTTT
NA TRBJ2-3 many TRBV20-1 CSARDPGAVTDTQYF TGCAGTGCTAGAGATCCAGGGGCAGTCACAGATACGCAGTATTTT
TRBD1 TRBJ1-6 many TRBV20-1 CSARGEGARGSPLHF TGCAGTGCTAGAGGCGAGGGGGCGCGGGGTTCACCCCTCCACTTT
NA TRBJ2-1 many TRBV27 CASSLSRGLNEQFF TGTGCCAGCAGTTTATCCCGGGGATTGAATGAGCAGTTCTTC
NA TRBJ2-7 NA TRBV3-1 CASSLRYRRLVRCGEQYF TGTGCCAGCAGCCTAAGATACCGCCGACTAGTTCGTTGTGGGGAGCAGTACTTC
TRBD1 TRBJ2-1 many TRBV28 CASSPDRVKIHEQFF TGTGCCAGCAGTCCGGACAGGGTGAAGATCCATGAGCAGTTCTTC
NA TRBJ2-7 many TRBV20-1 CSARSGSGTYEQYF TGCAGTGCTAGATCCGGGAGTGGGACCTACGAGCAGTACTTC
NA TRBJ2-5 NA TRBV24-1 CATSGSGQETQYF TGTGCCACCAGTGGGTCAGGGCAAGAGACCCAGTACTTC
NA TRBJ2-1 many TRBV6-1 CASSKIWGRTPQQFF TGTGCCAGCAGTAAGATCTGGGGACGGACACCCCAGCAGTTCTTC
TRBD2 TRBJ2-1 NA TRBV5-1 CASSLTSGSYNNEQFF TGCGCCAGCAGCTTGACTAGCGGGAGTTACAACAATGAGCAGTTCTTC
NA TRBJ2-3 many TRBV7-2 CASSLASGLGIKSTDTQYF TGTGCCAGCAGCTTAGCCTCGGGTCTGGGAATAAAGAGCACAGATACGCAGTATTTT
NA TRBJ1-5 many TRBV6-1 CASTLSRSNQPQHF TGTGCCAGCACCCTTAGCCGGAGCAATCAGCCCCAGCATTTT
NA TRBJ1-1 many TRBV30 CAWSRQDNTEAFF TGTGCCTGGAGTAGACAGGATAACACTGAAGCTTTCTTT
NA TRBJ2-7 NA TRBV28 CASSFPRVGPYEQYF TGTGCCAGCAGTTTCCCCAGGGTGGGTCCCTACGAGCAGTACTTC
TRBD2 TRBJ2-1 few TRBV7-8 CASSARLAGGPGQFF TGTGCCAGCAGCGCTAGACTAGCGGGAGGGCCGGGGCAGTTCTTC
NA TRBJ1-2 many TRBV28 CASRTPGSANYGYTF TGTGCCAGCAGAACACCCGGATCAGCTAACTATGGCTACACCTTC
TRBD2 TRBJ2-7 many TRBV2 CASSSVGGTYGEQYF TGTGCCAGTAGCTCAGTGGGAGGGACCTATGGTGAGCAGTACTTC
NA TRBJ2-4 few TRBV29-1 CSVLGGVSENIQYF TGCAGCGTTTTAGGGGGGGTTTCGGAAAACATTCAGTACTTC
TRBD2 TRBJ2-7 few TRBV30 CAWNVRTRDVYEQYF TGTGCCTGGAATGTCCGGACTAGGGATGTTTACGAGCAGTACTTC
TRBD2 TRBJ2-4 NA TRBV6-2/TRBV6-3 CASISSGVAKNIQYF TGTGCCAGCATCTCCAGCGGGGTAGCCAAAAACATTCAGTACTTC
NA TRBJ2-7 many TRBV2 CASRYDASSYEQYF TGTGCCAGCAGATATGACGCATCCTCCTACGAGCAGTACTTC
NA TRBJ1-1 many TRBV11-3 CASSFARNTEAFF TGTGCCAGCAGCTTTGCCCGGAACACTGAAGCTTTCTTT
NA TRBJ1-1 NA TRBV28 CASSPVTVAEAFF TGTGCCAGCAGCCCCGTTACAGTGGCTGAAGCTTTCTTT
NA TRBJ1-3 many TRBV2 CASSERTSGNTIYF TGTGCCAGCAGTGAAAGGACCTCTGGAAACACCATATATTTT
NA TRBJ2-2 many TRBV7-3 CASGRDTGELFF TGTGCCAGCGGACGGGACACCGGGGAGCTGTTTTTT
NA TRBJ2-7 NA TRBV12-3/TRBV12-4 CASSFSGNYEQYF TGTGCCAGCAGTTTTTCCGGTAACTACGAGCAGTACTTC
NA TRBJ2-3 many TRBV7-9 CASSSLARTSTDTQYF TGTGCCAGCAGCTCGCTAGCCCGGACTAGCACAGATACGCAGTATTTT
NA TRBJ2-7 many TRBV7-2 CASSLVVNYEQYF TGTGCCAGCAGCTTAGTAGTTAACTACGAGCAGTACTTC
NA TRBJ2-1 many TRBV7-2 CASSSLGEQFF TGTGCCAGCAGCTCATTGGGTGAGCAGTTCTTC
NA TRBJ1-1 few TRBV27 CASWGARTEAFF TGTGCCAGCTGGGGGGCTAGAACTGAAGCTTTCTTT
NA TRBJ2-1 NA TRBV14 CASSRYVGGEQFF TGTGCCAGCAGCCGTTATGTGGGGGGTGAGCAGTTCTTC
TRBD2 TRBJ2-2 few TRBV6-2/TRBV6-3 CASRLAGDGTGELSF TGTGCCAGCAGACTAGCGGGAGACGGCACCGGGGAGCTGTCTTTT
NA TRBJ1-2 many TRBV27 CASSLQGLYGYTF TGTGCCAGCAGTTTACAGGGGCTCTATGGCTACACCTTC
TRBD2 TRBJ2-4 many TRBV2 CASSEEGGQNIQYF TGTGCCAGCAGTGAAGAGGGAGGGCAAAACATTCAGTACTTC
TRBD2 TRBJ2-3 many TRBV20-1 CSARNSGSRPDTQYF TGCAGTGCTAGAAATAGCGGGAGCCGGCCAGATACGCAGTATTTT
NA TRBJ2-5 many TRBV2 CASSDSKETQYF TGTGCCAGCAGTGATTCGAAGGAGACCCAGTACTTC
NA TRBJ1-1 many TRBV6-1 CASSPARGMNTEAFF TGTGCCAGCAGTCCAGCCCGGGGTATGAACACTGAAGCTTTCTTT
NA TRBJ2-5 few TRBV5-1 CASCRTEGETQYF TGCGCCAGCTGCAGGACAGAGGGAGAGACCCAGTACTTC
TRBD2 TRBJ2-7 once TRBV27 CASSLPIGTSGVYEQYF TGTGCCAGCAGTTTACCGATAGGGACTAGCGGGGTCTACGAGCAGTACTTC
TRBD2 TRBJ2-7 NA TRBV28 CASSRPGLVYEQYF TGTGCCAGCAGTCGCCCGGGACTAGTCTACGAGCAGTACTTC
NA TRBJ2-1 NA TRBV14 CASSQVGTARLVSNEQFF TGTGCCAGCAGCCAAGTAGGGACGGCGCGACTAGTCAGCAATGAGCAGTTCTTC
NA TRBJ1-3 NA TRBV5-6 CPSRSVGGLFGNTIYF TGTCCCAGCAGATCCGTCGGGGGGCTTTTCGGAAACACCATATATTTT
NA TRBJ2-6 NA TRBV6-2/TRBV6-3 CASSYSLGSKAPGANVPTF TGTGCCAGCAGTTATTCGCTGGGCTCGAAGGCTCCCGGGGCCAACGTCCCGACTTTC
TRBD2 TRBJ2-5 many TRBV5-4 CASSQGLAGGGETQYF TGTGCCAGCAGCCAGGGACTAGCGGGAGGGGGAGAGACCCAGTACTTC
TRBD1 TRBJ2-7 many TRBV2 CASSTGGAQYF TGTGCCAGCAGTACAGGGGGTGCGCAGTACTTC
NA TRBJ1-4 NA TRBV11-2 CASSLWTGGEKLFF TGTGCCAGCAGCTTATGGACGGGGGGTGAAAAACTGTTTTTT
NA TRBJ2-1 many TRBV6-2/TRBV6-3 CASRRSGDDEQFF TGTGCCAGCAGGAGGTCCGGGGATGATGAGCAGTTCTTC
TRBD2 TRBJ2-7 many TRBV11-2 CASRTALAGPYEQYF TGTGCCAGCAGAACCGCGCTAGCGGGACCCTACGAGCAGTACTTC
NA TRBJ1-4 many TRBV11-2 CASSSRGASNEKLFF TGTGCCAGCAGCTCCCGGGGGGCTTCTAATGAAAAACTGTTTTTT
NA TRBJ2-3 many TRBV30 CAWSVIYHTQYF TGTGCCTGGAGTGTTATTTATCATACGCAGTATTTT
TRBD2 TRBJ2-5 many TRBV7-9 CASSLTGGPETQYF TGTGCCAGCAGCCTGACGGGGGGGCCGGAGACCCAGTACTTC